This TCR beta chain was sequenced in a study of T cells in localized non-small cell lung cancer. Study findings and constraints: It was uninvolved adjacent lung that showed the highest T cell clonality, exceeding tumor. Longer survival (overall) was linked to higher T cell density in blood.

About this clone itself: Its antigen remains unidentified.

Sequencing used immunoSEQ multiplex PCR; TCRdb keeps in-frame clones, though not all of them. This sample carries 45,000 to 70,000 clones, approximately 90% of them seen once, and the ten largest clones take about 5.6%. CDR3 length: 16 residues. J was trimmed by 6 bases and V by 3 bases; bases with no gene match: 9. Germline loops: CDR1 SGHRS, CDR2 YFSETQ. The chain has TRBV5-1 and TRBJ2-2; TRBD1 matches 9 bases. The sample was peripheral blood, taken before any cancer treatment. This receptor was identified in a woman between 40 and 69 years old with stage I lung adenocarcinoma. The CDR3 bases are TGCGCCAGCAGCTGGACCGGGACAGGGAGCGCCGGGGAGCTGTTTTTT. It codes for CASSWTGTGSAGELFF.